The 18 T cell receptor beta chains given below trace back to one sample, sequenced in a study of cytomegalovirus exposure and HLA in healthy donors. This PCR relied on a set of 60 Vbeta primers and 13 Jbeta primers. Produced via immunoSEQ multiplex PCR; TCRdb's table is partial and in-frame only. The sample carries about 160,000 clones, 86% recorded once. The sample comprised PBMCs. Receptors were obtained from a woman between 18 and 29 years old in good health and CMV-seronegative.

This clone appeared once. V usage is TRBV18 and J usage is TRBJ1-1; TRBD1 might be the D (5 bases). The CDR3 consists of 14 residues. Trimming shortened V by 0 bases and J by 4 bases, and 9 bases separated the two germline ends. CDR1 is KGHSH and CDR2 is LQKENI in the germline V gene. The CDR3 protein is CASSPPNGGTEAFF. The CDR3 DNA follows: TGTGCCAGCTCACCACCGAACGGGGGCACTGAAGCTTTCTTT.

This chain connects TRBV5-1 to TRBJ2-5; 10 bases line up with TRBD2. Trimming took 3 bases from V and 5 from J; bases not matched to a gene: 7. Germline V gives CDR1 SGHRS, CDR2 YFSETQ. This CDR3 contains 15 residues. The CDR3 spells CASSSGLAVGETQYF. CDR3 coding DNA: TGCGCCAGCAGCTCCGGACTAGCGGTGGGGGAGACCCAGTACTTC.

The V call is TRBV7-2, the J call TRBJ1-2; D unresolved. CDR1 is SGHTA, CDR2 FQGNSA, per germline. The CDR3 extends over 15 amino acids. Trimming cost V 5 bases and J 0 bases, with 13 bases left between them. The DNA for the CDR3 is TGTGCCAGCAGCCCCCTTTGGAGGACTAACTATGGCTACACCTTC. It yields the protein CASSPLWRTNYGYTF.

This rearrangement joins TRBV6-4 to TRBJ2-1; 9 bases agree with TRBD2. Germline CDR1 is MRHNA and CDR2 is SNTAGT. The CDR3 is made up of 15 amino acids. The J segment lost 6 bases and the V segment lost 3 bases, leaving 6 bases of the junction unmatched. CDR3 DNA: TGTGCCAGCAGTGATATTAGCGGGAGAGCCAATGAGCAGTTCTTC. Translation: CASSDISGRANEQFF.

CDR3 in DNA: TGTGCCAGCAGTGAAATGGGGCCGAACACTGAAGCTTTCTTT. Translated: CASSEMGPNTEAFF. The chain joins TRBV2 to TRBJ1-1, with D perhaps matching TRBD1 (5 bases). V was shortened by 2 bases and J by 1 base, with 8 bases between the two germline ends. Germline-derived CDR1 and CDR2 are SNHLY and FYNNEI. CDR3 size: 14 residues.

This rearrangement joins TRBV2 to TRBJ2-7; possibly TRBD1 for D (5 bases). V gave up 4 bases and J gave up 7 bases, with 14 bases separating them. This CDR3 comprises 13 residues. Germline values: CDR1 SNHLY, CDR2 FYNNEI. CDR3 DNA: TGTGCCAGCAGTGGGGATTGGGGCGAGGAGCAGTACTTC. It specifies CASSGDWGEEQYF.

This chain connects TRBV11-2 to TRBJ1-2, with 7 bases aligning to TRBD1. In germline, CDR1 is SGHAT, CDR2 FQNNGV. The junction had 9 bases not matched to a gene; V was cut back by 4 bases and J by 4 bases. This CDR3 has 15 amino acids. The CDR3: CASSSGSGDSYGYTF. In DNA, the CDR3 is TGTGCCAGCAGCTCCGGGTCGGGGGACAGCTATGGCTACACCTTC.

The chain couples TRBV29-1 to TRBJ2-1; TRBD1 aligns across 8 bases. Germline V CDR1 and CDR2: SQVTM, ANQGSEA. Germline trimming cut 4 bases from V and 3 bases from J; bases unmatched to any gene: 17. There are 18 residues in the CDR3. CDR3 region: CSVAPTGESNLFYNEQFF. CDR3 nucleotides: TGCAGCGTTGCCCCGACAGGGGAGTCCAACCTATTCTACAATGAGCAGTTCTTC.

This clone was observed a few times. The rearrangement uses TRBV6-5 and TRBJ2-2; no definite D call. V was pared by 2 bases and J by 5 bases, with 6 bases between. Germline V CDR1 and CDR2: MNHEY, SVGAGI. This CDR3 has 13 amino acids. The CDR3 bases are TGTGCCAGCAGTTACGAGAGAACCGGGGAGCTGTTTTTT. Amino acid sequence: CASSYERTGELFF.

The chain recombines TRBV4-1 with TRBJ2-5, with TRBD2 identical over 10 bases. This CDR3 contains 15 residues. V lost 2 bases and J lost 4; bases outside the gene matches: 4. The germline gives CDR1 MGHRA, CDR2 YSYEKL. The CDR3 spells CASSQTSGDGETQYF. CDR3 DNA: TGCGCCAGCAGCCAAACTAGCGGGGATGGAGAGACCCAGTACTTC.

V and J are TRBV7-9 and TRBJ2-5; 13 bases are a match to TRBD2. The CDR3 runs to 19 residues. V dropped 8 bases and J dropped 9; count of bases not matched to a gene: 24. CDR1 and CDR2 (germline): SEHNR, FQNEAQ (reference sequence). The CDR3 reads CASGTIGTSGTQSGRPQYF. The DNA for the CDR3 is TGTGCCAGCGGGACGATAGGGACTAGCGGGACCCAGTCTGGGAGACCCCAGTACTTC.

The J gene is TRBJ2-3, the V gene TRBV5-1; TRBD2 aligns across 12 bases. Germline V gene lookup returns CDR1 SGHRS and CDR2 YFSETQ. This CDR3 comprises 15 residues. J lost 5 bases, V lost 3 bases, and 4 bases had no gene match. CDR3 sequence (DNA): TGCGCCAGCAGCTCTCTAGCGGGAGGGGGAGATACGCAGTATTTT. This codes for CASSSLAGGGDTQYF.

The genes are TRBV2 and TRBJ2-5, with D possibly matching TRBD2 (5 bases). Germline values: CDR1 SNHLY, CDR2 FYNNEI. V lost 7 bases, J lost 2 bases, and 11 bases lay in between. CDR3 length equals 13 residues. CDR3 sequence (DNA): TGTGCCAGCAATACCGGGGAACAAGAGACCCAGTACTTC. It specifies CASNTGEQETQYF.

CDR3 DNA sequence: TGTGCCAGCACCCTACAGGGCGGGAACACTGAAGCTTTCTTT. It yields the protein CASTLQGGNTEAFF. This chain links TRBV27 with TRBJ1-1; D might be TRBD1 (6 bases). This CDR3 spans 14 amino acids. Germline CDR1 and CDR2: MNHEY and SMNVEV (reference sequence). Trimming removed 7 bases from V and 1 base from J, with 13 bases in between.

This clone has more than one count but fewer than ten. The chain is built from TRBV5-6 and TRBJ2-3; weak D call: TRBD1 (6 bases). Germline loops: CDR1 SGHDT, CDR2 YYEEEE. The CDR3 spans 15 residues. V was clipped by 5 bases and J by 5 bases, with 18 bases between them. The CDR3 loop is CASSLTGSGVDTQYF. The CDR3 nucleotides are TGTGCCAGCAGTCTTACAGGGAGTGGGGTAGATACGCAGTATTTT. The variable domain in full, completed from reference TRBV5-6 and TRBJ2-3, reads DAGVTQSPTHLIKTRGQQVTLRCSPKSGHDTVSWYQQALGQGPQFIFQYYEEEERQRGNFPDRFSGHQFPNYSSELNVNALLLGDSALYLCASSLTGSGVDTQYFGPGTRLTVL.

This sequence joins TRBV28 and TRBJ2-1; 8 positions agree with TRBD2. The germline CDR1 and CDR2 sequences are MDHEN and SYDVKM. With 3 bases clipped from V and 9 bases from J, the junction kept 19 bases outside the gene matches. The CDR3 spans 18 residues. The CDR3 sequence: CASSFPAGTRAAWGEQFF. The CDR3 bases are TGTGCCAGCAGTTTTCCCGCCGGGACTAGAGCGGCTTGGGGTGAGCAGTTCTTC.

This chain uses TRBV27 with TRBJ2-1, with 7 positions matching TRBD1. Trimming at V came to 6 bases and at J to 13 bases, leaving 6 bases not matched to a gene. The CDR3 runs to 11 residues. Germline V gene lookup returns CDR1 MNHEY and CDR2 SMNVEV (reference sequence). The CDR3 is CASSRGQFQFF. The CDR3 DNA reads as TGTGCCAGCAGCCGGGGACAGTTTCAGTTCTTC.

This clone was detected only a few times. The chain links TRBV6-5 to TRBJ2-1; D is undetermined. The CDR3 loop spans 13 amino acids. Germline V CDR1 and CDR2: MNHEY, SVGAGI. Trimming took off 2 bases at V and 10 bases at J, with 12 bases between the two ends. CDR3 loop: CASSYAGGEEQFF. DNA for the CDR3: TGTGCCAGCAGTTACGCTGGTGGAGAAGAGCAGTTCTTC.